This T cell receptor (beta chain) is drawn from a study of cytomegalovirus exposure and HLA in healthy donors. Findings of the study overall: Productive status was seen about 87% or about 30% of the time for most TCR beta V segments in an earlier analysis.

As concerns this clone: Its antigen is still unknown.

The PCR ran on 60 Vbeta and 13 Jbeta primers. Assay used: immunoSEQ multiplex PCR; TCRdb lists only in-frame clones, some missing. The table lists 99,000 or so clones, about 80% of them singletons, with under 4% in the top ten. Despite likely unrecorded immune exposures, the donors were nominally healthy at the time of sampling. This CDR3 is built from 18 residues. Trimming removed 0 bases from V and 2 bases from J; junction bases left unmatched: 5. The germline V gene has CDR1 SGHRS and CDR2 YFSETQ. The chain is built from TRBV5-1 and TRBJ2-5; 15 nucleotides line up with TRBD2. This receptor was taken from a male donor in good health and CMV-seropositive. Source material: PBMCs. As DNA, the CDR3 is TGCGCCAGCAGCTTGGGGGGACTAGCGGGGGGACGGCAAGAGACCCAGTACTTC. Translated, it gives CASSLGGLAGGRQETQYF.